The rows below give T cell receptor beta chains drawn from one sample of a study of T cell responses to AZD1222 COVID-19 vaccine. Profiling relied on immunoSEQ multiplex PCR, and the TCRdb table lists in-frame clones only, not all of them. The sample includes 100,000 to 110,000 clones, approximately 87% of them seen just once. The sequenced sample was peripheral blood, obtained on day 0 of MenACWY control vaccination. These receptors were obtained from an adult in good health. CDR3s include the opening cysteine and the closing phenylalanine or tryptophan. D genes are given only for firm matches. Not every row has a clone size; where given, it reads once, few, many or a size class.

abundance: few
j_gene: TRBJ1-4
d_gene: TRBD1
v_gene: TRBV6-2/TRBV6-3
CDR3nt: TGTGCCAGCAGTTTAGCCGGGACAGCTAATGAAAAACTGTTTTTT
CDR3aa: CASSLAGTANEKLFF

abundance: NA
j_gene: TRBJ1-1
d_gene: NA
v_gene: TRBV29-1
CDR3nt: TGCACTTACCGGGGGAACACTGAAGCTTTCTTT
CDR3aa: CTYRGNTEAFF

abundance: NA
j_gene: TRBJ1-4
d_gene: NA
v_gene: TRBV27
CDR3nt: TGTGCCAGCAGTTCGACTGATGAAAAACTGTTTTTT
CDR3aa: CASSSTDEKLFF

abundance: NA
j_gene: TRBJ2-7
d_gene: TRBD2
v_gene: TRBV7-2
CDR3nt: TGTGCCAGCAGCTTCCAGGGTAGCGGGACCTACGAGCAGTACTTC
CDR3aa: CASSFQGSGTYEQYF

abundance: NA
j_gene: TRBJ2-4
d_gene: NA
v_gene: TRBV28
CDR3nt: TGTGCCATTACCCCCGGACGGGAGAACATTCAGTACTTC
CDR3aa: CAITPGRENIQYF

abundance: NA
j_gene: TRBJ1-4
d_gene: NA
v_gene: TRBV5-6
CDR3nt: TGTGCCAGCAGCTTGGGACGGCCGGATGAAAAACTGTTTTTT
CDR3aa: CASSLGRPDEKLFF

abundance: NA
j_gene: TRBJ2-7
d_gene: TRBD1
v_gene: TRBV11-3
CDR3nt: TGTGCCAGCAGCGTTGGACAGGGCGCCGAGCAGTACTTC
CDR3aa: CASSVGQGAEQYF

abundance: NA
j_gene: TRBJ2-1
d_gene: TRBD1
v_gene: TRBV7-2
CDR3nt: TGTGCCAGCAGTTGGGGACAGGGGGCTAGTGAGCAGTTCTTC
CDR3aa: CASSWGQGASEQFF

abundance: NA
j_gene: TRBJ1-6
d_gene: NA
v_gene: TRBV30
CDR3nt: TGTGCCTGGAGTGCCTCCTATAATTCACCCCTCCACTTT
CDR3aa: CAWSASYNSPLHF

abundance: NA
j_gene: TRBJ2-4
d_gene: NA
v_gene: TRBV19
CDR3nt: TGTGCCAGTAGTACCTTCGGCGGGGGCCTGGACATTCAGTACTTC
CDR3aa: CASSTFGGGLDIQYF

abundance: NA
j_gene: TRBJ2-3
d_gene: TRBD2
v_gene: TRBV7-2
CDR3nt: TGTGCCAGCAGCTTAGCGGCGGGGGGGACAGATACGCAGTATTTT
CDR3aa: CASSLAAGGTDTQYF

abundance: NA
j_gene: TRBJ1-2
d_gene: NA
v_gene: TRBV20-1
CDR3nt: TGCAGTGCTAGTCGGCGCGGGACTGCCTATGGCTACACCTTC
CDR3aa: CSASRRGTAYGYTF

abundance: NA
j_gene: TRBJ1-2
d_gene: NA
v_gene: TRBV7-2
CDR3nt: TGTGCCAGCAGCTTGCAAGTCTATGGCTACACCTTC
CDR3aa: CASSLQVYGYTF

abundance: NA
j_gene: TRBJ1-2
d_gene: NA
v_gene: TRBV7-9
CDR3nt: TGTGCCAGCAGCTTTGGACGGGGGATTAACTATGGCTACACCTTC
CDR3aa: CASSFGRGINYGYTF

abundance: NA
j_gene: TRBJ1-2
d_gene: NA
v_gene: TRBV2
CDR3nt: TGTGCCAGCAGTGAAAGTGGAGGGGAGGACTATGGCTACACCTTC
CDR3aa: CASSESGGEDYGYTF

abundance: NA
j_gene: TRBJ1-4
d_gene: NA
v_gene: TRBV6-6
CDR3nt: TGTGCCAGCAGTTACCTCGGGGTGCCTAATGAAAAACTGTTTTTT
CDR3aa: CASSYLGVPNEKLFF

abundance: NA
j_gene: TRBJ2-7
d_gene: NA
v_gene: TRBV5-4
CDR3nt: TGTGCCAGCAGCTTAAACCCAGATCTAAGGCGCGACGAGCAGTACTTC
CDR3aa: CASSLNPDLRRDEQYF

abundance: NA
j_gene: TRBJ2-5
d_gene: TRBD1
v_gene: TRBV28
CDR3nt: TGTGCCAGCACCCCTCTACAGGGGCGGGAGACCCAGTACTTC
CDR3aa: CASTPLQGRETQYF

abundance: NA
j_gene: TRBJ1-5
d_gene: TRBD1
v_gene: TRBV19
CDR3nt: TGTGCCAGTACCCGAGGACAGGGAGGTCAGCCCCAGCATTTT
CDR3aa: CASTRGQGGQPQHF

abundance: NA
j_gene: TRBJ1-2
d_gene: TRBD1
v_gene: TRBV9
CDR3nt: TGTGCCAGCAGCTCAGGAGGGGGCAACTATGGCTACACCTTC
CDR3aa: CASSSGGGNYGYTF

abundance: NA
j_gene: TRBJ2-1
d_gene: TRBD2
v_gene: TRBV2
CDR3nt: TGTGCCAGCAGGACCGGGACTAGCGGGATGAGTGGGCTATACAATGAGCAGTTCTTC
CDR3aa: CASRTGTSGMSGLYNEQFF

abundance: NA
j_gene: TRBJ1-4
d_gene: NA
v_gene: TRBV7-9
CDR3nt: TGTGCCTGCGCTAAAGAGGCTAATGAAAAACTGTTTTTT
CDR3aa: CACAKEANEKLFF

abundance: NA
j_gene: TRBJ2-3
d_gene: NA
v_gene: TRBV6-5
CDR3nt: TGTGCCAGCAGTTACTCCGGGGCCCGCACAGATACGCAGTATTTT
CDR3aa: CASSYSGARTDTQYF

abundance: once
j_gene: TRBJ1-6
d_gene: NA
v_gene: TRBV18
CDR3nt: TGTGCCAGCTCACAATCCTATAATTCACCCCTCCACTTT
CDR3aa: CASSQSYNSPLHF